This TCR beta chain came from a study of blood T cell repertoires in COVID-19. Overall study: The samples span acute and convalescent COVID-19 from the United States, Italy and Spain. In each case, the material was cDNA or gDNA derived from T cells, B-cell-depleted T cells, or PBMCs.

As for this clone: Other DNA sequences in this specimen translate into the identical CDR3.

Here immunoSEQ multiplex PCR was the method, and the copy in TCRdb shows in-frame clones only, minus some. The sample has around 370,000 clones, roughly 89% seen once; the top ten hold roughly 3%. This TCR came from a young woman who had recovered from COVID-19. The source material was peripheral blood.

The DNA for the CDR3 is TGCGCCAGCAGCCAAGACAGCGGGACAGATACGCAGTATTTT. Protein product: CASSQDSGTDTQYF. The chain couples TRBV4-3 to TRBJ2-3; tentatively, D is TRBD2 (6 bases). The V end was cut by 0 bases, the J end by 3 bases, with 7 bases between. CDR1 LGHNA and CDR2 YSLEER come from the germline V gene. This CDR3 has 14 amino acids.